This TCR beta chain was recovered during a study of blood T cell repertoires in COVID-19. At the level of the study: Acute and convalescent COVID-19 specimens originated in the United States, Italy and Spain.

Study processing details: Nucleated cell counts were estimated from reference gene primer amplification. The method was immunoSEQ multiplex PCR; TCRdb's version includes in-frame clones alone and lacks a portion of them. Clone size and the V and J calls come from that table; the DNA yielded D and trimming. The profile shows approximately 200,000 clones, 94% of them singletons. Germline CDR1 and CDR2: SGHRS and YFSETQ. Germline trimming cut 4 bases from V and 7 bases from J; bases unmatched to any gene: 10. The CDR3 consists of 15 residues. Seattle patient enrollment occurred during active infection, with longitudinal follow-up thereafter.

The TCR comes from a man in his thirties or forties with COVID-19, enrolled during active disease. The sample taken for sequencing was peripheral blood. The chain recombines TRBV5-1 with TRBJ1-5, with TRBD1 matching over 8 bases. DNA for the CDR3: TGCGCCAGCAGCCCCGATTACAGGGGGACCCAGCCCCAGCATTTT. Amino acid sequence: CASSPDYRGTQPQHF. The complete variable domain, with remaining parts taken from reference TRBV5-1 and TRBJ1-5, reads KAGVTQTPRYLIKTRGQQVTLSCSPISGHRSVSWYQQTPGQGLQFLFEYFSETQRNKGNFPGRFSGRQFSNSRSEMNVSTLELGDSALYLCASSPDYRGTQPQHFGDGTRLSIL.